These 15 T cell receptor beta chains were all obtained from the same sample, sequenced in a study of control samples from healthy donors and cancer patients. Measured with immunoSEQ multiplex PCR; TCRdb has only the in-frame clones, and not every one. The top ten clones hold roughly 2% of a sample with tens of thousands of clones, 70% to 90% of them seen once. The sequenced material came from PBMCs. Receptor source: a woman aged 55 to 70 with head and neck cancer.

This chain uses TRBV7-3 with TRBJ2-3, with 8 bases that match TRBD2. CDR1 and CDR2 (germline): SGHTA, FQGTGA. Trimming cost V 4 bases and J 10 bases; bases outside gene matches: 7. The CDR3 runs 13 residues. CDR3 loop: CASSYGGSGAQYF. CDR3 nucleotide sequence: TGTGCCAGCAGCTACGGGGGTAGCGGGGCGCAGTATTTT.

V and J are TRBV18 and TRBJ2-1; 7 bases line up with TRBD1. The germline CDR1 and CDR2 sequences are KGHSH and LQKENI. The ends lost 0 bases at V and 4 bases at J; junction bases unmatched: 6. The CDR3 is 16 amino acids. CDR3 coding DNA: TGTGCCAGCTCACCACCGACAGGGTTGGGGTACAATGAGCAGTTCTTC. This translates into CASSPPTGLGYNEQFF.

The rearrangement uses TRBV6-5 and TRBJ2-7; possibly TRBD1 for D (5 bases). Deletions cut 3 bases from V and 2 bases from J, with 14 bases between. From germline, CDR1 is MNHEY and CDR2 SVGAGI. CDR3 size: 15 residues. The CDR3 DNA reads TGTGCCAGCAGTTATGTAGGGGCCTACCCCTACGAGCAGTACTTC. Protein product: CASSYVGAYPYEQYF.

The chain employs TRBV18 and TRBJ1-4; tentatively, D is TRBD1 (6 bases). Trimming took 0 bases from V and 11 from J, leaving 13 bases between them. Germline V gives CDR1 KGHSH, CDR2 LQKENI. CDR3 length equals 14 residues. The CDR3 reads CASSPPPTGDKLFF. CDR3 nucleotides: TGTGCCAGCTCACCACCGCCGACAGGAGATAAACTGTTTTTT.

The CDR3 nucleotides read TGTGCCAGCACCCCAGGGCAGGTTTCTGGAAACACCATATATTTT. Protein product: CASTPGQVSGNTIYF. The chain links TRBV28 to TRBJ1-3; perhaps TRBD1 as D (5 bases). CDR1 MDHEN and CDR2 SYDVKM come from the germline V gene. The CDR3 has 15 amino acids. Trimming shortened V by 7 bases and J by 1 base, and 14 bases separated the two germline ends.

This chain uses TRBV6-5 with TRBJ1-1; no clear D. The CDR3 extends over 14 amino acids. Germline V gene sequence: CDR1 MNHEY, CDR2 SVGAGI. Trimming cost V 7 bases and J 4 bases, with 16 bases left between them. CDR3 sequence (DNA): TGTGCCAGCATAAATCCCTCGGCCGGCACTGAAGCTTTCTTT. Translating gives CASINPSAGTEAFF.

The V call is TRBV2, the J call TRBJ2-1, with TRBD2 identical over 11 bases. In germline, CDR1 is SNHLY, CDR2 FYNNEI. With V trimmed by 4 bases and J by 4 bases, 3 bases remained unmatched. CDR3 size: 15 residues. The CDR3 loop is CASSAGTSGYNEQFF. The CDR3 nucleotides are TGTGCCAGCAGTGCGGGGACTAGCGGTTACAATGAGCAGTTCTTC.

The chain recombines TRBV27 with TRBJ1-4; D uncertain. Deletions cut 5 bases from V and 1 base from J, with 11 bases between. Germline V gene sequence: CDR1 MNHEY, CDR2 SMNVEV (reference sequence). The CDR3 covers 15 residues. Here the CDR3 reads CASSPEWRTNEKLFF. The CDR3 DNA follows: TGTGCCAGCAGTCCGGAATGGAGAACTAATGAAAAACTGTTTTTT. Based on the CDR3 plus reference TRBV27 and TRBJ1-4, the full variable domain is EAQVTQNPRYLITVTGKKLTVTCSQNMNHEYMSWYRQDPGLGLRQIYYSMNVEVTDKGDVPEGYKVSRKEKRNFPLILESPSPNQTSLYFCASSPEWRTNEKLFFGSGTQLSVL.

This chain connects TRBV5-6 to TRBJ2-2, with 8 bases matching TRBD2. Germline V gene data show CDR1 as SGHDT and CDR2 as YYEEEE. The CDR3 loop spans 14 amino acids. V gave up 3 bases and J gave up 4 bases; unmatched junction bases: 2. The CDR3 DNA sequence: TGTGCCAGCAGCTCAGGGACTAGCACCGGGGAGCTGTTTTTT. As protein: CASSSGTSTGELFF.

The V gene is TRBV7-8, the J gene TRBJ1-3, with 8 nucleotides matching TRBD1. There are 14 residues in the CDR3. Trimming cost V 1 base and J 7 bases; bases outside gene matches: 3. Per germline, CDR1 SGHVS and CDR2 FQNEAQ. The CDR3 spells CASSLVPGGNTIYF. The DNA of the CDR3 is TGTGCCAGCAGCTTAGTTCCAGGGGGCAACACCATATATTTT.

This clone was counted a single time. J is TRBJ2-7 and V is TRBV6-5, with a weak D call TRBD1 (6 bases). The CDR3 runs to 14 residues. CDR1 and CDR2 (germline): MNHEY, SVGAGI. The ends were cut back, 2 bases at V and 4 bases at J, with 12 bases in the middle. CDR3 in DNA: TGTGCCAGCAGTTACGAGTGGGGGCGTTACGAGCAGTACTTC. Amino acids: CASSYEWGRYEQYF.

This chain connects TRBV20-1 to TRBJ2-5, with no clear D. V lost 3 bases to trimming and J lost 1 base, with 6 bases between them. The CDR3 has 12 residues. Germline assignment: CDR1 DFQATT and CDR2 SNEGSKA (reference sequence). The CDR3 DNA sequence: TGCAGTGCTAGTTTCCGCCAAGAGACCCAGTACTTC. Residues: CSASFRQETQYF.

The chain combines TRBV7-3 with TRBJ2-5; 14 bases are shared with TRBD2. This CDR3 is built from 17 residues. The ends lost 8 bases at V and 4 bases at J; junction bases unmatched: 12. Germline lookup yields CDR1 SGHTA and CDR2 FQGTGA. CDR3 DNA: TGTGCCAGCGGGGAGGGACTAGCGGGAGTCGGTGGAGAGACCCAGTACTTC. It encodes CASGEGLAGVGGETQYF.

The chain carries TRBV29-1 and TRBJ2-3; 8 positions match TRBD1. CDR1 is SQVTM and CDR2 is ANQGSEA in the germline V gene. After removal of 4 bases from V and 4 bases from J, the junction contained 4 bases not matched to a gene. The CDR3 contains 13 residues. CDR3 sequence: CSVGTGRADTQYF. The CDR3 region has the DNA TGCAGCGTTGGGACAGGGAGAGCAGATACGCAGTATTTT.

The chain is built from TRBV5-1 and TRBJ1-2; 9 nucleotides align to TRBD1. V was clipped by 1 base and J by 6 bases; unmatched bases: 10. The germline V gene has CDR1 SGHRS and CDR2 YFSETQ. The CDR3 is made up of 16 amino acids. DNA of the CDR3: TGCGCCAGCAGCTTGTTGGGACAGGGAGAGGGGAATGGCTACACCTTC. As protein: CASSLLGQGEGNGYTF.